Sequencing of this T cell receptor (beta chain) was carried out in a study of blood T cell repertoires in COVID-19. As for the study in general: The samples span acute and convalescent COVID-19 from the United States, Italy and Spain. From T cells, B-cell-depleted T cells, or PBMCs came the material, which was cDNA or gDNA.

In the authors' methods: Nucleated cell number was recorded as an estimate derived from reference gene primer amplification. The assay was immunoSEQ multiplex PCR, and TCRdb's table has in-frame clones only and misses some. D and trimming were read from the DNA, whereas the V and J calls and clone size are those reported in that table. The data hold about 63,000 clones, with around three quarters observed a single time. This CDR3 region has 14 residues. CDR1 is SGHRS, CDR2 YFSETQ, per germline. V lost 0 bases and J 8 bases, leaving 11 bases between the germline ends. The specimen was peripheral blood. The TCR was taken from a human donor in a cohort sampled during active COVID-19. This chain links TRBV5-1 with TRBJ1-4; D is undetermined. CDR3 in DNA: TGCGCCAGCAGCTTGGAGTACAGAGGGGAAAAACTGTTTTTT. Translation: CASSLEYRGEKLFF.